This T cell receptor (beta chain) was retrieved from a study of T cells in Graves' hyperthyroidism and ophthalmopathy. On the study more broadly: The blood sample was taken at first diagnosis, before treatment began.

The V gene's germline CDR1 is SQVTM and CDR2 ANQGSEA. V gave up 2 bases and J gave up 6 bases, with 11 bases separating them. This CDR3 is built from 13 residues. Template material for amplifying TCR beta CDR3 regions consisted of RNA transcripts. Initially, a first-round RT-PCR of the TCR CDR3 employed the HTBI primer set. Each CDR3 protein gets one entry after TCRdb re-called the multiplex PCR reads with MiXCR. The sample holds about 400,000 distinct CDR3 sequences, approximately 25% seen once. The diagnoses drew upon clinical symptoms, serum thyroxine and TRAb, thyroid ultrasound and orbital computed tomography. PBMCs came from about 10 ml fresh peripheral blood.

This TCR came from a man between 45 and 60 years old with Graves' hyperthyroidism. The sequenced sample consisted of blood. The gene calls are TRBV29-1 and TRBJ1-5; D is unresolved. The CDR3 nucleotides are TGCAGCGTTGAACTAGGACCAAGTCAGCCCCAGCATTTT. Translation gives CSVELGPSQPQHF.